This record covers a single TCR beta chain. Its target is unknown. This record comes from a study of cytomegalovirus exposure and HLA in healthy donors. Overall study context: Out of 398 genotyped donors, about 76% belonged to the Caucasian-associated ancestry cluster. General study results and limits: 150 or so TCR beta chains were listed as cytomegalovirus-associated. Analysis performed later found over 15,000 TCR beta sequences associated with HLA alleles at 0.05 false discovery rate.

The PCR had 60 Vbeta and 13 Jbeta primers. Assay used: immunoSEQ multiplex PCR; TCRdb lists only in-frame clones, some missing. The repertoire holds fewer than 250,000 clones, more than 65% seen once, with more than 3% in the top ten. The CDR3 sequence is 16 residues long. CDR1 is SGHDN and CDR2 is FVKESK in the germline V gene. V shed 3 bases and J 5 bases; nucleotides not matched to a gene: 6. The sequence was collected from a man aged 40-49 years in good health and CMV-seropositive. The sequenced sample was PBMCs. V usage is TRBV14 and J usage is TRBJ2-3; TRBD2 matches 12 bases. CDR3 sequence (DNA): TGTGCCAGCAGCCATCACCTAGCGGGAGGGGGAGATACGCAGTATTTT. Its protein product is CASSHHLAGGGDTQYF.